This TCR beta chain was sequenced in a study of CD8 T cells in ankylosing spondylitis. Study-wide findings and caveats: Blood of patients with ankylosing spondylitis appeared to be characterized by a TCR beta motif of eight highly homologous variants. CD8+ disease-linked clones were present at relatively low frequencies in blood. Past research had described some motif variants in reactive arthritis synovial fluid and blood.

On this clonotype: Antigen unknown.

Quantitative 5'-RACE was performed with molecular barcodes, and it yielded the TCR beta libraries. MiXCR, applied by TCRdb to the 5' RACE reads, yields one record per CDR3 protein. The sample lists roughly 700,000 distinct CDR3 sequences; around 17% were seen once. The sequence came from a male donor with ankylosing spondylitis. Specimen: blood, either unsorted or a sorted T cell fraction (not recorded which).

For the CDR3, the DNA is TGTGCCAGCAGTTCCCCAGGACAGGGTCGGACCGGGGAGCTGTTTTTT. Translation gives CASSSPGQGRTGELFF. The chain recombines TRBV12-3 or TRBV12-4 with TRBJ2-2; 8 bases match TRBD1. This CDR3 has 16 amino acids. The junction had 9 bases not matched to a gene; V was cut back by 4 bases and J by 5 bases.